Below, one T cell receptor beta chain is given with its context. This entry is derived from a study of OX40 agonist ivuxolimab in advanced cancers. Turning to the study itself: Partial responses occurred in three patients (one hepatocellular carcinoma, two cutaneous melanoma).

V was clipped by 3 bases and J by 1 base, with 9 bases between them. Germline V gene data show CDR1 as MDHEN and CDR2 as SYDVKM. The CDR3 spans 14 residues. TCRdb's table, derived via immunoSEQ multiplex PCR, lists solely in-frame clones and lacks some. The table includes around 20,000 clones, approximately 86% detected once. The chain uses TRBV28 and TRBJ2-5, with D perhaps TRBD1 (6 bases). The receptor's source is an adult with an advanced solid tumor such as melanoma, head and neck, liver or kidney cancer. This material consisted of CD4+ or CD8+ T cells sorted from blood, taken in a trial of the OX40 agonist ivuxolimab. In DNA, the CDR3 is TGTGCCAGCAGTTTCATGGACAGCCAAGAGACCCAGTACTTC. Its protein is CASSFMDSQETQYF. The variable domain in full, completed from reference TRBV28 and TRBJ2-5, reads DVKVTQSSRYLVKRTGEKVFLECVQDMDHENMFWYRQDPGLGLRLIYFSYDVKMKEKGDIPEGYSVSREKKERFSLILESASTNQTSMYLCASSFMDSQETQYFGPGTRLLVL.